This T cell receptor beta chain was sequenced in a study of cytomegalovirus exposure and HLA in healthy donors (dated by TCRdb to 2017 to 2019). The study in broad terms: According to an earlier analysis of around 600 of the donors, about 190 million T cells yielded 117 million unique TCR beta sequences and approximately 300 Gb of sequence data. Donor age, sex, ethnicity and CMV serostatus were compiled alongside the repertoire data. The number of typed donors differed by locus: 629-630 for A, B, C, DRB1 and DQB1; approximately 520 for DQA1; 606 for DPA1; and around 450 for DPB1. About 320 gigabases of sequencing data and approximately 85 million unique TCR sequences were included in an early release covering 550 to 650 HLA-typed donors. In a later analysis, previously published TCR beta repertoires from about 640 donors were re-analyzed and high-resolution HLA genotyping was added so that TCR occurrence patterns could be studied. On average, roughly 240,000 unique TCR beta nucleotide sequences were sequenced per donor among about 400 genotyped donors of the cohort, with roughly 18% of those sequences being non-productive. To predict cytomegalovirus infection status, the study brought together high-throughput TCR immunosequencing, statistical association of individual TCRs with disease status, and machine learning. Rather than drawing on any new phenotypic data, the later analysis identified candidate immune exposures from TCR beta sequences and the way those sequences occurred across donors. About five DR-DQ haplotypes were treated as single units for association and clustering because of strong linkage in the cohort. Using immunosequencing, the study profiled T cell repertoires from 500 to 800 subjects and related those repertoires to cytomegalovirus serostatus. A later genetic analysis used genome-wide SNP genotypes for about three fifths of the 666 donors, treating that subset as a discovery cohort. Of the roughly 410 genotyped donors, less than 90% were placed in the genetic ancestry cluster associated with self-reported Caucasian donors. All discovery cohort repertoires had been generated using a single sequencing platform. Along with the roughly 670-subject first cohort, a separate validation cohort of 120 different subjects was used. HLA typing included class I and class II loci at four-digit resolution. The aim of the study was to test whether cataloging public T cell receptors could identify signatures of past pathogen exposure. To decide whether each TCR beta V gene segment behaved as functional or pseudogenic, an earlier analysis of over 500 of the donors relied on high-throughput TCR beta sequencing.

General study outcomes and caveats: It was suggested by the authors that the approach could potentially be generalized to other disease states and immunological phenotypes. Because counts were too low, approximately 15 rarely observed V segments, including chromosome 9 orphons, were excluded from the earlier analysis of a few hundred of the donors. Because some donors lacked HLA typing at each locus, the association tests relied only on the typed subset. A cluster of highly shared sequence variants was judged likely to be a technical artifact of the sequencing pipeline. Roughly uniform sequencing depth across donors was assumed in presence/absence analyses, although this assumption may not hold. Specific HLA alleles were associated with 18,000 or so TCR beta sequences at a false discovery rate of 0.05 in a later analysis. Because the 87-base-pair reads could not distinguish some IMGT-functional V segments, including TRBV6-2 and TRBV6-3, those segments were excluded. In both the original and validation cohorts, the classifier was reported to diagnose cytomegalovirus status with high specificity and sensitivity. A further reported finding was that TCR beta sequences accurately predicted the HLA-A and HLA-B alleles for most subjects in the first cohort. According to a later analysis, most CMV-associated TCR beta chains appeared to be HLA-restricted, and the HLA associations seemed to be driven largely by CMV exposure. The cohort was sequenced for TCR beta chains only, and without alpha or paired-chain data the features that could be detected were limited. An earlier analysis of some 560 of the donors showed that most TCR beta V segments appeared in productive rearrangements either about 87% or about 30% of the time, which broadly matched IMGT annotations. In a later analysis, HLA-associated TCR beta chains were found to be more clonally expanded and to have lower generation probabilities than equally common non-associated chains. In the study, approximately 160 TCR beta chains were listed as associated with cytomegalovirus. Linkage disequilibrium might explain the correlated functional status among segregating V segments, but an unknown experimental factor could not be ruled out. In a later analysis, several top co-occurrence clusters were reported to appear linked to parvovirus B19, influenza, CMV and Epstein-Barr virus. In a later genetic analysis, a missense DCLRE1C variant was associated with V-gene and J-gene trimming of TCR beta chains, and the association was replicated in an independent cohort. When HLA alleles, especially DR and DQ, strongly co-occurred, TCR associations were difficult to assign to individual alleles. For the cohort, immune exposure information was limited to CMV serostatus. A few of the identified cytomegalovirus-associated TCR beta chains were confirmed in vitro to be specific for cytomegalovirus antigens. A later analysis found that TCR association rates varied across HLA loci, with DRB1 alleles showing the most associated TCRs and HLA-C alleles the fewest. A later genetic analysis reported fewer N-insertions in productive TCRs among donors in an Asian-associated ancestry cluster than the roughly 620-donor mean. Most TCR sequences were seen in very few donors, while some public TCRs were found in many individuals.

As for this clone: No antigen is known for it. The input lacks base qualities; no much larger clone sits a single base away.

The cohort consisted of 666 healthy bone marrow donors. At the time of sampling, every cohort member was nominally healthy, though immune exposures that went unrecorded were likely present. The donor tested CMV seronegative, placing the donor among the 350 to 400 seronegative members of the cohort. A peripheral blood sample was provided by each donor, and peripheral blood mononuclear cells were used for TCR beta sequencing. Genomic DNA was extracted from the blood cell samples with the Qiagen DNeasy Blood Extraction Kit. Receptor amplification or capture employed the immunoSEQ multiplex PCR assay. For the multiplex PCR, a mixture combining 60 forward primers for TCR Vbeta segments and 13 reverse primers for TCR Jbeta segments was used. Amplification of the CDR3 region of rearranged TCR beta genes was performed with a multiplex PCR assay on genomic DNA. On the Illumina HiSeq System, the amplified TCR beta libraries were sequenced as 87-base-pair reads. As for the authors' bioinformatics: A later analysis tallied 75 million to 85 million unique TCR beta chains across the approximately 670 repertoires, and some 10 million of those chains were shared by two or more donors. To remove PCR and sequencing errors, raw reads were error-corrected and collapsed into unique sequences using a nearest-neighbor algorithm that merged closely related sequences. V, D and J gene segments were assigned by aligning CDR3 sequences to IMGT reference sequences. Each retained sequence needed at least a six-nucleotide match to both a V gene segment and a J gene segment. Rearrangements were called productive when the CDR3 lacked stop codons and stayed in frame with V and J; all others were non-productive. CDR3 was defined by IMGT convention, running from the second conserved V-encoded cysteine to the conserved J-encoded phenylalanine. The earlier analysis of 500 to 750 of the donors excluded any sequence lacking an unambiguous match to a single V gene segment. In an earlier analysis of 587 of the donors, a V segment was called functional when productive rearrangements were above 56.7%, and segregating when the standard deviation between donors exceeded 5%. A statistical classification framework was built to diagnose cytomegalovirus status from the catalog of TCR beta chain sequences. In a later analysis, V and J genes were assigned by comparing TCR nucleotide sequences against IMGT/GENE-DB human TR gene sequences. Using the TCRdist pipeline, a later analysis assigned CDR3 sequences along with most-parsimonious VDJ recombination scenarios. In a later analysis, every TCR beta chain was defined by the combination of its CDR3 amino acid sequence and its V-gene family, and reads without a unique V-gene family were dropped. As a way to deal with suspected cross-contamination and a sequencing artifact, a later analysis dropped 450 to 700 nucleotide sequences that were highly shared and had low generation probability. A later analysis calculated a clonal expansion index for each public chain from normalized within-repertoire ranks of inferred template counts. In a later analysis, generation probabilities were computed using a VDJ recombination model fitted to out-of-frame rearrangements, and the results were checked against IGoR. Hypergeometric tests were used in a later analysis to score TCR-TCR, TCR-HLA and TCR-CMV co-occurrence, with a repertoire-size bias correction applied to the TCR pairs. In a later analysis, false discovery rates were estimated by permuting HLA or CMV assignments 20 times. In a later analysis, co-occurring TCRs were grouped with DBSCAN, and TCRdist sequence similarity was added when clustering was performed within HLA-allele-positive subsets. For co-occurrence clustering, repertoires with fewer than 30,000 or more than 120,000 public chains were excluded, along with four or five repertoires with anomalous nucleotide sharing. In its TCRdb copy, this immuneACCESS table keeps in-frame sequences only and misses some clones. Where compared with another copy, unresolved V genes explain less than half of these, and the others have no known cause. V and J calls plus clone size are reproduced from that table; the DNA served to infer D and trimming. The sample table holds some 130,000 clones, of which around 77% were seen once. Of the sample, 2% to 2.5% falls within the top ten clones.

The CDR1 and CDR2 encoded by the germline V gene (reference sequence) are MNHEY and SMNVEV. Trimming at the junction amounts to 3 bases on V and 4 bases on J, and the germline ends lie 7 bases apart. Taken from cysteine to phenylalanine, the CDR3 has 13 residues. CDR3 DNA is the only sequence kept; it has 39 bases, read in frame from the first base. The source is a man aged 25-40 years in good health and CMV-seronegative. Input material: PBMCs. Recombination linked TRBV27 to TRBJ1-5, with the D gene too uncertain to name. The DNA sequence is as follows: TGTGCCAGCAGTTTCCTGGCTAATCAGCCCCAGCATTTT. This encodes CASSFLANQPQHF.